This TCR beta chain originates from a study of cytomegalovirus exposure and HLA in healthy donors. The PCR had 60 Vbeta and 13 Jbeta primers. Generated by immunoSEQ multiplex PCR, the TCRdb table keeps only in-frame clones and is missing some. This table has 150,000 to 200,000 clones, about 65% appearing once. CDR1 is SGHNT and CDR2 is YYREEE in the germline V gene (reference sequence). The J segment lost 4 bases and the V segment lost 3 bases, leaving 10 bases of the junction unmatched. The CDR3 has 16 amino acids. This TCR was sampled from a man in his forties in good health and CMV-seropositive. The V and J genes are TRBV5-4 and TRBJ2-3; 8 bases are a match to TRBD2. Sequenced input: PBMCs. This chain's CDR3 is CASSSPAGRGADTQYF. CDR3 nucleotide sequence: TGTGCCAGCAGCTCCCCAGCCGGGAGGGGGGCAGATACGCAGTATTTT.